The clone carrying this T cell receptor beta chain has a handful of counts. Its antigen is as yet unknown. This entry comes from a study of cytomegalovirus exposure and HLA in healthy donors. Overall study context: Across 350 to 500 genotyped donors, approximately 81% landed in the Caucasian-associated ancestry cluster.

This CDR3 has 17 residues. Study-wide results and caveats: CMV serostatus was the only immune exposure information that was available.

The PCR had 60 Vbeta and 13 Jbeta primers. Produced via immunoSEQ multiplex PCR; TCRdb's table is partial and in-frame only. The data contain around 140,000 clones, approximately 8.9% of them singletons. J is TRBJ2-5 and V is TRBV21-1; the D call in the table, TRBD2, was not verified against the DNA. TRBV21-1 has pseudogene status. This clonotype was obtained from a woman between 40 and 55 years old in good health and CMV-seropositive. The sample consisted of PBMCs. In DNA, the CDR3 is TGTGCCAGAAGGTGGACTAGCGGGGGACATACAAAAGAGACCCAGTACTTC. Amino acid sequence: CARRWTSGGHTKETQYF.